This TCR beta chain comes out of a study of cytomegalovirus exposure and HLA in healthy donors. The germline V gene has CDR1 LNHDA and CDR2 SQIVND (reference sequence). Deletions cut 5 bases from V and 2 bases from J, with 12 bases between. The CDR3 extends over 14 amino acids. Both 60 Vbeta primers and 13 Jbeta primers went into the PCR. The assay was immunoSEQ multiplex PCR, and TCRdb's table has in-frame clones only and misses some. The repertoire holds some 51,000 clones, with 77% as singletons. The sequencing input was PBMCs. This chain uses TRBV19 with TRBJ1-2; D is uncertain. The sequence was collected from a female donor in good health and CMV-seronegative. Here the CDR3 DNA reads TGTGCCAGTAGTGTTGGCAGGCAAAACTATGGCTACACCTTC. As protein: CASSVGRQNYGYTF.